This T cell receptor (beta chain) emerged from a study of OX40 agonist ivuxolimab in advanced cancers. Study-level information: Melanoma, hepatocellular carcinoma, head and neck or renal cell cancer occurred in dose-escalation patients. From about 23 to 85 years was the age range, with a mean of around 60 years, and over 70% were male.

V was cut by 8 bases and J by 6 bases, with 13 bases left in between. Looked up from germline, CDR1 is MNHNS and CDR2 is SASEGT. This CDR3 has 12 residues. The protocol was immunoSEQ multiplex PCR, while the TCRdb copy is restricted to in-frame clones and leaves out a portion. The data hold some 52,000 clones, with approximately 87% observed a single time. J is TRBJ2-5 and V is TRBV6-1, with a weak D call TRBD2 (5 bases). The TCR comes from an adult with an advanced solid tumor such as melanoma, head and neck, liver or kidney cancer. The specimen was CD4+ or CD8+ T cells sorted from blood, collected in a trial of the OX40 agonist ivuxolimab. In nucleotides, the CDR3 is TGTGCCAGCCGGACTCTGAGAAAGACCCAGTACTTC. This sequence encodes CASRTLRKTQYF.